One and the same sample provided the 30 T cell receptor beta chains below, sequenced in a study of T-cell memory formation after mild COVID-19. TCRdb reprocessed the 5' RACE reads with MiXCR, giving one entry per CDR3 protein. The table has around 470,000 distinct CDR3 sequences, around 20% seen once. Sequenced sample: PBMCs or a T cell subset sorted from them (not recorded which). These TCRs come from an adult woman who had mild COVID-19 (a few samples of this study predate the infection). Cell type and time point are not known.

This clonotype has more than one count but fewer than ten. The rearrangement links TRBV4-1 to TRBJ1-2, with D possibly TRBD1 on 5 matching bases. Trimming took 5 bases from V and 5 from J, leaving 18 bases between them. This CDR3 region has 15 residues. Germline CDR1 and CDR2: MGHRA and YSYEKL. In nucleotides, the CDR3 is TGCGCCAGCAGCTCCCTTTTTTCGGAGGGGTATGGCTACACCTTC. This translates into CASSSLFSEGYGYTF.

In its sample, this clonotype was seen many times. The chain employs TRBV5-1 and TRBJ1-1, with D possibly matching TRBD1 (6 bases). Trimming removed 0 bases from V and 1 base from J, with 10 bases in between. Germline values: CDR1 SGHRS, CDR2 YFSETQ. This CDR3 contains 15 residues. The DNA of the CDR3 is TGCGCCAGCAGCTTGGTTCCGGGGGCGAACACTGAAGCTTTCTTT. This sequence encodes CASSLVPGANTEAFF.

This clonotype was found a few times. The chain links TRBV20-1 to TRBJ1-1; D uncertain. The CDR3 extends over 11 amino acids. CDR1 is DFQATT, CDR2 SNEGSKA, per germline (reference sequence). CDR3 bases: TGCAGCCACGTGTTGAACACTGAAGCTTTCTTT. Its protein is CSHVLNTEAFF.

This clonotype has a handful of counts. This chain connects TRBV12-3 or TRBV12-4 to TRBJ1-3; D uncertain. CDR3 length equals 13 residues. V was pared by 3 bases and J by 4 bases, with 7 bases between. The CDR3 loop is CASSLPGGNTIYF. The CDR3 region has the DNA TGTGCCAGCAGTTTGCCAGGCGGAAACACCATATATTTT.

This chain joins TRBV20-1 and TRBJ2-7; 9 bases line up with TRBD1. The CDR3 has 14 residues. Per the germline V gene, CDR1 is DFQATT and CDR2 is SNEGSKA (reference sequence). V lost 4 bases, J lost 4 bases, and 8 bases stayed unmatched. The CDR3 here is CSATAGTGRYEQYF. In DNA form, the CDR3 reads TGCAGTGCTACGGCCGGGACAGGGCGGTACGAGCAGTACTTC.

The gene calls are TRBV24-1 and TRBJ2-3; the D is unclear. There are 15 residues in the CDR3. The ends were cut back, 1 base at V and 0 bases at J, with 7 bases in the middle. The germline gives CDR1 KGHDR, CDR2 SFDVKD. The CDR3 DNA reads as TGTGCCACCAGTGATTTAGAGAGAAGCACAGATACGCAGTATTTT. It encodes CATSDLERSTDTQYF.

This clonotype turned up a few times. The chain combines TRBV5-1 with TRBJ2-3; TRBD1 matches at 8 bases. CDR3 length: 15 residues. Germline lookup yields CDR1 SGHRS and CDR2 YFSETQ. The junction had 4 bases not matched to a gene; V was cut back by 0 bases and J by 4 bases. DNA of the CDR3: TGCGCCAGCAGCTTGGACAGGGGGATGTCAGATACGCAGTATTTT. Its translation is CASSLDRGMSDTQYF.

This clonotype appeared once. V usage is TRBV7-8 and J usage is TRBJ2-7; 9 bases fit TRBD1. The CDR3 spans 14 residues. The germline V gene encodes CDR1 SGHVS and CDR2 FQNEAQ. Trimming took 4 bases from V and 9 from J; bases not matched to a gene: 10. CDR3 nucleotide sequence: TGTGCCAGCAGCTCAGGGACAGGGTCTACTGGGCAGTACTTC. It specifies CASSSGTGSTGQYF.

This clonotype has more than one count but fewer than ten. The CDR3 region has the DNA TGTGCCACCAGTGATTCCGGGGTCTTGGAGGAGACCCAGTACTTC. Translating it yields CATSDSGVLEETQYF. The rearrangement uses TRBV24-1 and TRBJ2-5; possible D gene TRBD2, 5 bases. This CDR3 is 15 amino acids long. V was clipped by 2 bases and J by 5 bases, with 14 bases between them. Per the germline V gene, CDR1 is KGHDR and CDR2 is SFDVKD.

In its sample, this clonotype was seen a few times. The rearrangement links TRBV30 to TRBJ2-2; D is perhaps TRBD2 (5 bases). Trimming took off 4 bases at V and 4 bases at J, with 16 bases between the two ends. The CDR3 totals 15 residues. The V gene's germline CDR1 is GTSNPN and CDR2 SVGIG (reference sequence). The CDR3 nucleotides are TGTGCCTGGATCCCCCCCCCGGGGAGCACCGGGGAGCTGTTTTTT. Amino acid sequence: CAWIPPPGSTGELFF.

This clonotype has at least ten counts. The chain uses TRBV5-1 and TRBJ2-4, with 11 bases matching TRBD2. This CDR3 comprises 14 residues. Germline CDR1 SGHRS, CDR2 YFSETQ. The ends lost 4 bases at V and 8 bases at J; junction bases unmatched: 5. The CDR3 DNA reads as TGCGCCAGCAGCCTTAGCGGGGGGGCGGACATTCAGTACTTC. Translation gives CASSLSGGADIQYF.

This clonotype appeared a few times. The chain links TRBV5-1 to TRBJ1-6; 7 bases are a match to TRBD1. Trimming removed 0 bases from V and 8 bases from J; junction bases left unmatched: 5. The CDR3 length is 15 residues. Per germline, CDR1 SGHRS and CDR2 YFSETQ. CDR3 sequence: CASSLGIGGDSPLHF. The CDR3 nucleotides are TGCGCCAGCAGCTTGGGGATAGGGGGCGATTCACCCCTCCACTTT.

This clonotype has only a few counts. The chain couples TRBV6-5 to TRBJ1-1, with D uncertain. CDR1 MNHEY and CDR2 SVGAGI come from the germline V gene. The V and J ends lost 0 bases and 1 base respectively, with 9 bases between them. This CDR3 is 15 amino acids long. The CDR3 bases are TGTGCCAGCAGTTACTCGCGACGGGGGAACACTGAAGCTTTCTTT. Its protein is CASSYSRRGNTEAFF.

The J gene is TRBJ1-5, the V gene TRBV16, with 10 bases matching TRBD1. With 4 bases clipped from V and 2 bases from J, the junction kept 2 bases outside the gene matches. Germline V lookup: CDR1 KGHSY, CDR2 FQNENV. The CDR3 sequence is 15 residues long. The CDR3 DNA reads TGTGCCAGCAGCCTGACAGGGGGCGGCAATCAGCCCCAGCATTTT. This sequence encodes CASSLTGGGNQPQHF. Full variable domain (rest looked up from reference TRBV16 and TRBJ1-5): GEEVAQTPKHLVRGEGQKAKLYCAPIKGHSYVFWYQQVLKNEFKFLISFQNENVFDETGMPKERFSAKCLPNSPCSLEIQATKLEDSAVYFCASSLTGGGNQPQHFGDGTRLSIL.

There are a few counts of this clonotype. The rearrangement joins TRBV11-2 to TRBJ2-5, with 7 nucleotides matching TRBD2. This CDR3 contains 15 residues. Germline CDR1 is SGHAT and CDR2 is FQNNGV. Germline trimming cut 5 bases from V and 2 bases from J; bases unmatched to any gene: 8. The CDR3 DNA sequence: TGTGCCAGCAGCCTCCATGCTAGCGGTCAAGAGACCCAGTACTTC. As protein: CASSLHASGQETQYF.

Worth noting for this clonotype: The germline gene is not matched at one end of the junction; a read error may be the cause. The chain joins TRBV6-2 or TRBV6-3 to TRBJ2-3; D call uncertain. Germline lookup yields CDR1 MNHEY and CDR2 SVGEGT. This CDR3 contains 13 residues. The CDR3 nucleotides read TGTGCTAGCAAGTCGAAGGGCACAGATACGCAGTATTTT. Translation: CASKSKGTDTQYF.

This clonotype was seen a handful of times. The chain combines TRBV6-5 with TRBJ2-4; the D is unclear. There are 16 residues in the CDR3. V was trimmed by 5 bases and J by 1 base, leaving 15 bases between them. Germline CDR1 reads MNHEY; CDR2 reads SVGAGI. CDR3: CASSVDLQMAKNIQYF. The CDR3 DNA reads TGTGCCAGCAGTGTTGACCTACAAATGGCCAAAAACATTCAGTACTTC.

V gene TRBV5-4 combines with J gene TRBJ1-6; 9 positions match TRBD1. Germline V CDR1 and CDR2: SGHNT, YYREEE (reference sequence). The CDR3 loop spans 15 amino acids. The junction had 3 bases not matched to a gene; V was cut back by 4 bases and J by 4 bases. In DNA, the CDR3 is TGTGCCAGCAGCCCGGGACAGGGATATAATTCACCCCTCCACTTT. Protein product: CASSPGQGYNSPLHF.

This clonotype occurred a few times. The rearrangement joins TRBV6-5 to TRBJ2-3; 7 positions match TRBD2. The ends lost 4 bases at V and 10 bases at J; junction bases unmatched: 8. CDR3 length: 13 residues. Germline V gives CDR1 MNHEY, CDR2 SVGAGI. The CDR3 region is CASSSFDSGSQYF. The CDR3 DNA reads as TGTGCCAGCAGTTCCTTTGATAGCGGGTCGCAGTATTTT.

Here the CDR3 reads CSVQGIMNTEAFF. Here the CDR3 DNA reads TGCAGCGTGCAGGGGATCATGAACACTGAAGCTTTCTTT. The J gene is TRBJ1-1, the V gene TRBV29-1; D is possibly TRBD1 (6 bases). Trimming removed 6 bases from V and 0 bases from J, with 11 bases in between. There are 13 residues in the CDR3. Germline V gene data show CDR1 as SQVTM and CDR2 as ANQGSEA.

This clonotype occurred a few times. The chain uses TRBV29-1 and TRBJ1-1; D is perhaps TRBD1 (6 bases). V was cut by 0 bases and J by 7 bases, with 21 bases left in between. Per the germline V gene, CDR1 is SQVTM and CDR2 is ANQGSEA. The CDR3 contains 16 residues. This chain's CDR3 is CSVEDPGRGGAGEAFF. The CDR3 DNA sequence: TGCAGCGTTGAAGATCCCGGTCGGGGGGGCGCGGGTGAAGCTTTCTTT.

This clonotype appeared a few times. This chain uses TRBV28 with TRBJ1-1; TRBD1 is a possible D gene (6 bases). The CDR3 has 16 residues. V was trimmed by 6 bases and J by 1 base, leaving 18 bases between them. Germline CDR1 MDHEN, CDR2 SYDVKM. The CDR3: CASSRHPGARNTEAFF. CDR3 nucleotide sequence: TGTGCCAGCAGCAGACACCCAGGGGCGAGGAACACTGAAGCTTTCTTT.

This clonotype was seen only a few times. The chain couples TRBV12-3 or TRBV12-4 to TRBJ2-5; 11 bases are a match to TRBD2. V gave up 1 base and J gave up 5 bases; unmatched junction bases: 3. The CDR3 is 15 amino acids. Here the CDR3 reads CASSLGTSGWETQYF. Here the CDR3 DNA reads TGTGCCAGCAGTTTAGGGACTAGCGGGTGGGAGACCCAGTACTTC.

The genes are TRBV20-1 and TRBJ2-1; 7 positions agree with TRBD2. CDR3 length equals 20 residues. With 0 bases clipped from V and 0 bases from J, the junction kept 17 bases outside the gene matches. The germline gives CDR1 DFQATT, CDR2 SNEGSKA (reference sequence). The CDR3 here is CSARDRGASGLLSSYNEQFF. In nucleotides, the CDR3 is TGCAGTGCTAGAGATAGGGGCGCTAGCGGATTATTAAGCTCCTACAATGAGCAGTTCTTC.

This clonotype was observed a few times. The rearrangement links TRBV25-1 to TRBJ1-2, with D tentatively TRBD1 (5 bases). Looked up from germline, CDR1 is MGHDK and CDR2 is SYGVNS. V lost 8 bases to trimming and J lost 4 bases, with 11 bases between them. The CDR3 loop spans 12 amino acids. The CDR3 sequence is CASSRQLYGYTF. The CDR3 nucleotides are TGTGCCAGCTCTAGACAGCTCTATGGCTACACCTTC.

The chain has TRBV29-1 and TRBJ2-7; 9 bases are a match to TRBD2. With V trimmed by 3 bases and J by 2 bases, 5 bases remained unmatched. The CDR3 covers 14 residues. Germline V gene lookup returns CDR1 SQVTM and CDR2 ANQGSEA. CDR3 DNA sequence: TGCAGCGTTGAGGAGGCGGGAGGGCCCTACGAGCAGTACTTC. This codes for CSVEEAGGPYEQYF.

This clonotype was counted a few times. This chain connects TRBV9 to TRBJ2-7, with 8 bases matching TRBD1. V was pared by 4 bases and J by 3 bases, with 12 bases of the junction left unmatched. Per germline, CDR1 SGDLS and CDR2 YYNGEE. This CDR3 has 16 residues. CDR3 nucleotide sequence: TGTGCCAGCAGCTTAGGACAGGGAAAAGACTTCTACGAGCAGTACTTC. This encodes CASSLGQGKDFYEQYF.

The V gene is TRBV10-3, the J gene TRBJ1-5; 7 nucleotides align to TRBD1. The CDR3 loop spans 16 amino acids. Trimming at V came to 6 bases and at J to 4 bases, leaving 12 bases not matched to a gene. The germline gives CDR1 ENHRY, CDR2 SYGVKD. The CDR3 spells CAISPDPGQPNQPQHF. Written as DNA, the CDR3 is TGTGCCATCAGCCCCGACCCGGGACAGCCAAATCAGCCCCAGCATTTT.

The chain has TRBV3-1 and TRBJ2-1, with 9 bases aligning to TRBD2. This CDR3 contains 16 residues. In germline, CDR1 is LGHDT, CDR2 YNNKEL (reference sequence). Trimming at V came to 6 bases and at J to 9 bases, leaving 15 bases not matched to a gene. CDR3 amino acids: CASSLGASGARGEQFF. The CDR3 DNA follows: TGTGCCAGCAGTTTAGGTGCTAGCGGGGCTCGGGGTGAGCAGTTCTTC.

This clonotype was seen repeatedly, ten times or more. The chain links TRBV7-9 to TRBJ2-7, with 8 bases matching TRBD2. Germline V gene sequence: CDR1 SEHNR, CDR2 FQNEAQ (reference sequence). This CDR3 contains 14 residues. V was pared by 4 bases and J by 5 bases, with 7 bases of the junction left unmatched. The CDR3, as DNA: TGTGCCAGCAGCTCTTGGACTAGCTTCGACGAGCAGTACTTC. The encoded protein is CASSSWTSFDEQYF.